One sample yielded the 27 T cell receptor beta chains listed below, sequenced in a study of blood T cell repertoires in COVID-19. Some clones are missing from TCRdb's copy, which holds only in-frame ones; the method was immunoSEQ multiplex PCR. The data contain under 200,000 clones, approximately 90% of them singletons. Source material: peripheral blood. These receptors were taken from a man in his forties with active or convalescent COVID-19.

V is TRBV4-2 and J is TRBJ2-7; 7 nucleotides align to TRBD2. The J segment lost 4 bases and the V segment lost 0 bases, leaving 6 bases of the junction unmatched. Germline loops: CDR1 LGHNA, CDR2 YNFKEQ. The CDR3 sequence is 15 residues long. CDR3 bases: TGTGCCAGCAGCCAAGACGCTAGCGGAAAATACGAGCAGTACTTC. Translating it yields CASSQDASGKYEQYF.

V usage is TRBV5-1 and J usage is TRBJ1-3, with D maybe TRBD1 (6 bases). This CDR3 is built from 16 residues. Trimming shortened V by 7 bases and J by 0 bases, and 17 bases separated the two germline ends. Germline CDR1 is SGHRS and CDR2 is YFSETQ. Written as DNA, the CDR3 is TGCGCCAGCCGCCCCTCGGGACAAAGCTCTGGAAACACCATATATTTT. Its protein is CASRPSGQSSGNTIYF.

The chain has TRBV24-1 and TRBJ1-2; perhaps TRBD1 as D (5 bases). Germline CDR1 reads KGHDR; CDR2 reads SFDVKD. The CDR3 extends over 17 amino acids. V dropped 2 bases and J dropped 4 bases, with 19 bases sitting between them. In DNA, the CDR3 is TGTGCCACCAGTGATTCGACTCTTGGGCAGGGCTTCTATGGCTACACCTTC. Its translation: CATSDSTLGQGFYGYTF.

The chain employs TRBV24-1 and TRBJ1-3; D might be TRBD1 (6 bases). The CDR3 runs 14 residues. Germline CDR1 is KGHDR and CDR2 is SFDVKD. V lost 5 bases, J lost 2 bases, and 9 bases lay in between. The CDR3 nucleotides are TGTGCCACCAGTGTTCCAGGGGCTGGAAACACCATATATTTT. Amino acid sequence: CATSVPGAGNTIYF.

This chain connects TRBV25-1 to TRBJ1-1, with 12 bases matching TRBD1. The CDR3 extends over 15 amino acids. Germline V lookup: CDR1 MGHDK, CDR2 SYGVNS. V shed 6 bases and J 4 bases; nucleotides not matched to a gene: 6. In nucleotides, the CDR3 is TGTGCCAGCAGCCGGGACAGGGGGCCGGGCACTGAAGCTTTCTTT. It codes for CASSRDRGPGTEAFF.

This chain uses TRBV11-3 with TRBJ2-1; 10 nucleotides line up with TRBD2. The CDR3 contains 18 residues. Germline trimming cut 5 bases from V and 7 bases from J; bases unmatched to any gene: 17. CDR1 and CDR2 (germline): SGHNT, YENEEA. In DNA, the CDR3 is TGTGCCAGCAGCGCCGTACTATTAGCGGGAGGTACTTTGAATGAGCAGTTCTTC. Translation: CASSAVLLAGGTLNEQFF.

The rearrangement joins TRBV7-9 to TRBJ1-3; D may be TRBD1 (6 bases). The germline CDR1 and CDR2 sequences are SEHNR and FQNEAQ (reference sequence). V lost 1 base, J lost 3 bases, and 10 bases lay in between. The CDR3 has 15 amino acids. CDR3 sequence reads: CASSLGNRVGNTIYF. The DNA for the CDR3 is TGTGCCAGCAGCTTAGGGAACAGGGTTGGAAACACCATATATTTT.

The CDR3, as DNA: TGTGCCAGCTCACCATTAGGGGAAACACCTGAAGCTTTCTTT. Translation: CASSPLGETPEAFF. The chain is built from TRBV18 and TRBJ1-1, with D perhaps matching TRBD1 (5 bases). Trimming cost V 2 bases and J 6 bases, with 13 bases left between them. Germline V gene data show CDR1 as KGHSH and CDR2 as LQKENI. The CDR3 extends over 14 amino acids.

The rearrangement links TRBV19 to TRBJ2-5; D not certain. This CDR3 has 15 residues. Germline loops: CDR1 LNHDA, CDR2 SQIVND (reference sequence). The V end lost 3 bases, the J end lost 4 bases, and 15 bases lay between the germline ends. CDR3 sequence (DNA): TGTGCCAGTAGTATGGGCGTGGTGGCCCGAGAGACCCAGTACTTC. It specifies CASSMGVVARETQYF.

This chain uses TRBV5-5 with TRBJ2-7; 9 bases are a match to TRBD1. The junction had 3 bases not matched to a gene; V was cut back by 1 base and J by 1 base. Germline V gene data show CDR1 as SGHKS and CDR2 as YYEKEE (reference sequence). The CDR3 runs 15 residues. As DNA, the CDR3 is TGTGCCAGCAGCTTGTCTGGGACAGGGTCCTACGAGCAGTACTTC. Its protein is CASSLSGTGSYEQYF.

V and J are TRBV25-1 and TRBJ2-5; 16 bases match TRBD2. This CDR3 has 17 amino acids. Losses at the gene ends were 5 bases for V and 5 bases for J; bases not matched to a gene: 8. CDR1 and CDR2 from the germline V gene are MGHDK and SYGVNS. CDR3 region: CASSPGTSGGAWETQYF. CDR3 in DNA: TGTGCCAGCAGTCCGGGGACTAGCGGGGGGGCCTGGGAGACCCAGTACTTC.

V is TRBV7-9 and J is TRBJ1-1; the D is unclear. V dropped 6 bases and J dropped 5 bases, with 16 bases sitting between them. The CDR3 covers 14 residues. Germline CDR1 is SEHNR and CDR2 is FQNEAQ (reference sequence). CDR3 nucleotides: TGTGCCAGCAGGAAAGACAATACGAAGACTGAAGCTTTCTTT. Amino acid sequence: CASRKDNTKTEAFF. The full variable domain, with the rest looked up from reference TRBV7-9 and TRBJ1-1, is DTGVSQNPRHKITKRGQNVTFRCDPISEHNRLYWYRQTLGQGPEFLTYFQNEAQLEKSRLLSDRFSAERPKGSFSTLEIQRTEQGDSAMYLCASRKDNTKTEAFFGQGTRLTVV.

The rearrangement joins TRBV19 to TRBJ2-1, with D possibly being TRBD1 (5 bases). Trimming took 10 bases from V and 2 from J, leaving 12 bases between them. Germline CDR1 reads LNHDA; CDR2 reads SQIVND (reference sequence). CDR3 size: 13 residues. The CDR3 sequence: CATRTSAYNEQFF. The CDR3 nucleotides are TGTGCCACCCGGACATCGGCCTACAATGAGCAGTTCTTC. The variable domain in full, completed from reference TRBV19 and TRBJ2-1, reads DGGITQSPKYLFRKEGQNVTLSCEQNLNHDAMYWYRQDPGQGLRLIYYSQIVNDFQKGDIAEGYSVSREKKESFPLTVTSAQKNPTAFYLCATRTSAYNEQFFGPGTRLTVL.

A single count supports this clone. In DNA form, the CDR3 reads TGTGCCAGTAGTATCGGGACTAGCGGGGGCGGCGGTGAGCAGTTCTTC. Residues: CASSIGTSGGGGEQFF. The rearrangement joins TRBV19 to TRBJ2-1, with 14 positions matching TRBD2. The ends lost 3 bases at V and 9 bases at J; junction bases unmatched: 7. CDR1 is LNHDA and CDR2 is SQIVND in the germline V gene (reference sequence). The CDR3 is 16 amino acids.

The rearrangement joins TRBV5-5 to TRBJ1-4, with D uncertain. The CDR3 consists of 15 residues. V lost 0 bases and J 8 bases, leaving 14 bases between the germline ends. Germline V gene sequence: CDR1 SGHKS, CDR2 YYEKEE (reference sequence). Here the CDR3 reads CASSLGALQGEKLFF. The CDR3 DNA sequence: TGTGCCAGCAGCTTGGGGGCCCTACAAGGCGAAAAACTGTTTTTT.

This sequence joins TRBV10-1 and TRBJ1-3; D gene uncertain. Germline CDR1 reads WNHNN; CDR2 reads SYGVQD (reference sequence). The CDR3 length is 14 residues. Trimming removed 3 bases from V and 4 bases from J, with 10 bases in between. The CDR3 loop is CASSDRGIGNTIYF. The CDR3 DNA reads TGCGCCAGCAGTGATCGGGGAATAGGAAACACCATATATTTT.

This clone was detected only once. DNA for the CDR3: TGTGCCAGCAGCCCGGAAAGCCGACAGCAAGAGACCCAGTACTTC. It specifies CASSPESRQQETQYF. The chain uses TRBV14 and TRBJ2-5, with D possibly matching TRBD1 (5 bases). CDR1 SGHDN and CDR2 FVKESK come from the germline V gene. This CDR3 has 15 residues. The V end lost 4 bases, the J end lost 2 bases, and 14 bases lay between the germline ends.

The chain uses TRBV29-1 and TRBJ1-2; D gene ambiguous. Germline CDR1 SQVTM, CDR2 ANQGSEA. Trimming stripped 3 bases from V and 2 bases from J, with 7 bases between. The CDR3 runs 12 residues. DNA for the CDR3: TGCAGCGTTGATCTAGACAACTATGGCTACACCTTC. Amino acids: CSVDLDNYGYTF.

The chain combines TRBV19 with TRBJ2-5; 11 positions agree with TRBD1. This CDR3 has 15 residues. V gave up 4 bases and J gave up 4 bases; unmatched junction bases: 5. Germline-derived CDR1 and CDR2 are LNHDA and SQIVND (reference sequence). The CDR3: CASSSSGTGGETQYF. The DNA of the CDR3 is TGTGCCAGTAGTAGTAGCGGGACAGGGGGAGAGACCCAGTACTTC.

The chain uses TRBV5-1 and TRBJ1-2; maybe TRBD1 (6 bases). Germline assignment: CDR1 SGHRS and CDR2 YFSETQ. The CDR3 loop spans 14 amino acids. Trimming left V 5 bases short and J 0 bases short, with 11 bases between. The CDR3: CASSQTGSNYGYTF. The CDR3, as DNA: TGCGCCAGCAGTCAGACAGGTTCTAACTATGGCTACACCTTC.

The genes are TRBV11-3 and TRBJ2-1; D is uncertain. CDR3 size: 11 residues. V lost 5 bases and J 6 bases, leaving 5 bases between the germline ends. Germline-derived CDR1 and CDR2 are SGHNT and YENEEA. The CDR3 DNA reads TGTGCCAGCAGCCGCGCCAATGAGCAGTTCTTC. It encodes CASSRANEQFF. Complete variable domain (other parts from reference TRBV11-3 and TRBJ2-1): EAGVVQSPRYKIIEKKQPVAFWCNPISGHNTLYWYLQNLGQGPELLIRYENEEAVDDSQLPKDRFSAERLKGVDSTLKIQPAELGDSAVYLCASSRANEQFFGPGTRLTVL.

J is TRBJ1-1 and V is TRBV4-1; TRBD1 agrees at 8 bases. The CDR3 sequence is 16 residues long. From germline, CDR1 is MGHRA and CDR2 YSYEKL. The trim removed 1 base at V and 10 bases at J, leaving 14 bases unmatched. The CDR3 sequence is CASSQVGQVGVGRAFF. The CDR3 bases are TGCGCCAGCAGCCAAGTGGGACAGGTAGGGGTAGGGCGAGCTTTCTTT.

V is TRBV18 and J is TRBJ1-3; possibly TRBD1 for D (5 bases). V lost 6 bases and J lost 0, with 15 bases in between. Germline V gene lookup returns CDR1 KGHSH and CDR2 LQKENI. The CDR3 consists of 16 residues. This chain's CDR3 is CASSASTGFSGNTIYF. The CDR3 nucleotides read TGTGCCAGCTCCGCCTCAACAGGTTTCTCTGGAAACACCATATATTTT.

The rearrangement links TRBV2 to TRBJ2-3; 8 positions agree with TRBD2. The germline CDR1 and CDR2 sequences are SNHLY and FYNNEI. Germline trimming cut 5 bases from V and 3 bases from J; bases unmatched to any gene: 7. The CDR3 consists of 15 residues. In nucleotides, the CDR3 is TGTGCCAGCAGTCCTAGGACGGGGGGGACAGATACGCAGTATTTT. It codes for CASSPRTGGTDTQYF.

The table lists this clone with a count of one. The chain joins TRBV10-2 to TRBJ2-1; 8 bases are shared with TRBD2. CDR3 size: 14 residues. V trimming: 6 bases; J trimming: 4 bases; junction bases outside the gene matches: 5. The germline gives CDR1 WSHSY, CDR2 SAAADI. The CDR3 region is CASSGGTRYNEQFF. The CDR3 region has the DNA TGCGCCAGCAGCGGCGGGACTAGGTACAATGAGCAGTTCTTC.

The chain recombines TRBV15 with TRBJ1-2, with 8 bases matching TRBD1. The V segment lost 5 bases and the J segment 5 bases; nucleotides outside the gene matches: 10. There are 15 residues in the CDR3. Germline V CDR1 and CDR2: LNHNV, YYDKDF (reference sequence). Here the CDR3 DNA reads TGTGCCACCAGCCTCCCCGACAGGGGACTATATGGCTACACCTTC. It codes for CATSLPDRGLYGYTF.

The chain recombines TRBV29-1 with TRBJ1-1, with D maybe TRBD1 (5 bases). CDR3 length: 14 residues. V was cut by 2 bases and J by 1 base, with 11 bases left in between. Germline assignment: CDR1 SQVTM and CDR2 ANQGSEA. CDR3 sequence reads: CSVELGQGNTEAFF. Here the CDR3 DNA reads TGCAGCGTTGAATTAGGCCAGGGGAACACTGAAGCTTTCTTT.